This TCR beta chain came from a study of TIL therapy for anti-PD-1-resistant metastatic lung cancer. The time point here: pre-treatment sample, taken before nivolumab and TIL therapy. Sequencing used immunoSEQ v3. Survey-level samples got 2 million to 2.5 million read pairs; deep-level samples got roughly 5-6 million. TCRdb keeps only in-frame clones here, not all; method: immunoSEQ multiplex PCR. The data show under 20,000 clones, about 79% seen once. Losses at the gene ends were 4 bases for V and 9 bases for J; bases not matched to a gene: 9. The CDR3 loop spans 14 amino acids. The germline V gene encodes CDR1 SGHAT and CDR2 FQNNGV.

The rearrangement links TRBV11-2 to TRBJ2-7; 10 bases agree with TRBD2. Here the sequenced sample was blood, taken at baseline. The receptor was isolated from a person aged 25-85 years with non-small cell lung cancer. CDR3 amino acids: CASSSVAGGLGQYF. Written as DNA, the CDR3 is TGTGCCAGCAGCTCCGTAGCGGGAGGTTTGGGGCAGTACTTC.